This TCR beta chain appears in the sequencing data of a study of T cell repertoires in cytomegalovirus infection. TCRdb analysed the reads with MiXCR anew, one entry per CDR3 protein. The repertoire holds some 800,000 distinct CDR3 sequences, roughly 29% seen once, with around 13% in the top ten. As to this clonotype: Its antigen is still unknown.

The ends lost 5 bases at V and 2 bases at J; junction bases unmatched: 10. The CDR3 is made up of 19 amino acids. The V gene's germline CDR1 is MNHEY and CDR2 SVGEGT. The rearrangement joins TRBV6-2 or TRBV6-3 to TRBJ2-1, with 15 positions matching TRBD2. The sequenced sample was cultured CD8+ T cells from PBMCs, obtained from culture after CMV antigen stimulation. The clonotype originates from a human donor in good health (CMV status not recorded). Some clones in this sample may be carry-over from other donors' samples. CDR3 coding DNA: TGTGCCAGCAGTAGCAGGACTAGCGGGGGGGAAATCCCCTACAATGAGCAGTTCTTC. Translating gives CASSSRTSGGEIPYNEQFF.